This T cell receptor beta chain was obtained from a study of cytomegalovirus exposure and HLA in healthy donors. CDR1 and CDR2 (germline): LGHNA, YSLEER. J lost 8 bases, V lost 1 base, and 3 bases had no gene match. The CDR3 has 13 residues. About this clone: Antigen: not known.

This PCR relied on a set of 60 Vbeta primers and 13 Jbeta primers. Here immunoSEQ multiplex PCR was the method, and the copy in TCRdb shows in-frame clones only, minus some. The sample shows more than 75,000 clones, 75% to 85% of them seen only once. The study's findings and limits: In a later analysis, CMV-associated beta chains were mostly HLA-associated, it appeared.

The chain uses TRBV4-3 and TRBJ1-1, with TRBD1 identical over 8 bases. This clonotype was obtained from a woman between 35 and 50 years old in good health and CMV-seronegative. The sequenced material came from PBMCs. CDR3 region: CASSQGRGLEAFF. The DNA of the CDR3 is TGCGCCAGCAGCCAAGGCAGGGGGCTAGAAGCTTTCTTT.